The 2 T cell receptor beta chains given below trace back to one sample, sequenced in a study of vaccination effects on CD4 cells after COVID-19. ViraFEST assay sequencing came after antigen-specific CD4+ T cells were expanded with viral peptide pools. With about ten days of culture completed, CD4+ T cells were isolated. Everyone in the study got two shots of either the BNT162b2 or mRNA-1273 vaccine. Method: immunoSEQ multiplex PCR; TCRdb's copy keeps in-frame clones and lacks some. The sample contains some 24,000 clones, roughly 80% of which appear only once. These TCRs' antigens remain unknown. The sequencing here drew on CD4+ T cells from PBMCs cultured with HCoV-NL63 spike peptides, taken after COVID-19 vaccination. These receptors all come from a human donor who received a COVID-19 vaccine.

This chain uses TRBV15 with TRBJ1-1, with D uncertain. The CDR3 covers 18 residues. Per germline, CDR1 LNHNV and CDR2 YYDKDF (reference sequence). Trimming left V 0 bases short and J 2 bases short, with 19 bases between. CDR3 bases: TGTGCCACCAGCAGAGATATCATCCTAGGGCGGGATAACACTGAAGCTTTCTTT. Its translation is CATSRDIILGRDNTEAFF.

This sequence joins TRBV5-6 and TRBJ1-1, with D perhaps matching TRBD1 (5 bases). Deletions cut 1 base from V and 3 bases from J, with 13 bases between. The CDR3 contains 15 residues. Germline CDR1 and CDR2: SGHDT and YYEEEE. CDR3 in amino acids: CASSLPPGPHTEAFF. CDR3 coding DNA: TGTGCCAGCAGCTTGCCCCCGGGGCCGCACACTGAAGCTTTCTTT. Looking up the rest from reference TRBV5-6 and TRBJ1-1 gives the full variable domain: DAGVTQSPTHLIKTRGQQVTLRCSPKSGHDTVSWYQQALGQGPQFIFQYYEEEERQRGNFPDRFSGHQFPNYSSELNVNALLLGDSALYLCASSLPPGPHTEAFFGQGTRLTVV.